This T cell receptor beta chain originates from a study of T-cell reconstitution after alpha-beta-depleted transplantation in children. Unique molecular identifiers were incorporated during preparation of the TCRbeta library. TCRdb itself ran the PCR reads through MiXCR, one entry per CDR3 protein. The table shows about 460,000 distinct CDR3 sequences, with 9.5% to 12% occurring only once. Concerning this clonotype itself: No antigen is known for it.

The study, taken as a whole, reports: It was reported that alpha-beta T cells came from several hundred expanded graft clones (about two months after transplant). T-cell counts and diversity were attributed mostly to newly produced T cells one year after transplant. Where some patients showed high TCRbeta diversity at day 60, it came from recipient T cells and thymic progenitors that had survived.

This CDR3 spans 13 amino acids. The germline gives CDR1 MDHEN, CDR2 SYDVKM. V gave up 10 bases and J gave up 2 bases, with 13 bases separating them. The V call is TRBV28, the J call TRBJ2-3; D uncertain. Specimen: PBMCs, mostly from graft donor cells, collected 180 days after TCRalphabeta/CD19-depleted stem cell transplant. The sequence was collected from a female patient aged 2-15 years who had a stem cell transplant for aplastic anemia, so the T cells may come from the graft donor. The CDR3 region is CAIGNRDTDTQYF. In DNA, the CDR3 is TGTGCCATCGGAAATCGAGACACAGATACGCAGTATTTT. The complete variable domain, with remaining parts taken from reference TRBV28 and TRBJ2-3, reads DVKVTQSSRYLVKRTGEKVFLECVQDMDHENMFWYRQDPGLGLRLIYFSYDVKMKEKGDIPEGYSVSREKKERFSLILESASTNQTSMYLCAIGNRDTDTQYFGPGTRLTVL.